This T cell receptor beta chain was obtained from a study of beta chain features in type 1 diabetes. CDR3 size: 13 residues. With 6 bases removed from V and 5 bases from J, the gap between germline ends came to 13 bases. CDR1 SNHLY and CDR2 FYNNEI come from the germline V gene. Investigators reverse transcribed all isolated RNA, so they sequenced expressed TCRB transcripts. Libraries were prepared by immunoSEQ multiplex PCR; TCRdb keeps only in-frame clonotypes and omits some of them. The sample lists roughly 450,000 clones; 9.5% to 12% were seen once. Sorting that relied on CD45RO/CCR7/CD25/CD127/CD95/CD27 yielded CD4+ naive, central memory, regulatory and stem cell-like memory cells.

The clonotype comes from a woman aged 18 to 35 in good health. J is TRBJ2-5 and V is TRBV2; D is undetermined. Sequencing input: naive CD4+ T cells from blood. The CDR3, as DNA: TGTGCCAGCAGCCTACACGGCAGGGAGACCCAGTACTTC. Translation gives CASSLHGRETQYF.